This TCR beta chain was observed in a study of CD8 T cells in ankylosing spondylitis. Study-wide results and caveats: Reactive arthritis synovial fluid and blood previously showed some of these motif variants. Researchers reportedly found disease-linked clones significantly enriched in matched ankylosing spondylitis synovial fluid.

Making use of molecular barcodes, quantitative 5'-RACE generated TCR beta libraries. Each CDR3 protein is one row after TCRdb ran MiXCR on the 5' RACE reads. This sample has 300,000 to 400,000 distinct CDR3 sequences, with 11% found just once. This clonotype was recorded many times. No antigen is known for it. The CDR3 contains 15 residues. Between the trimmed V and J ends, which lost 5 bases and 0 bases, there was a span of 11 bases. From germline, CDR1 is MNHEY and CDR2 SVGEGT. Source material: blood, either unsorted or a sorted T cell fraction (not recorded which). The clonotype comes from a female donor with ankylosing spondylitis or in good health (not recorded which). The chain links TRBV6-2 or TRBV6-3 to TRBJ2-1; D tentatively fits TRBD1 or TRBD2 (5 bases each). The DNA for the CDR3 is TGTGCCAGCAGTACGGGACGGAGCTCCTACAATGAGCAGTTCTTC. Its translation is CASSTGRSSYNEQFF.